The entry that follows covers one T cell receptor beta chain sequence. Antigen specificity is unknown. Germline V lookup: CDR1 MDHEN, CDR2 SYDVKM. The CDR3 sequence is 18 residues long. With V trimmed by 7 bases and J by 1 base, 14 bases remained unmatched. 13 Jbeta primers and 60 Vbeta primers were used for the PCR. Only in-frame clones appear in the TCRdb table, and some are missing; sequencing was by immunoSEQ multiplex PCR. Counted here are about 110,000 clones, around 80% occurring once; the ten biggest clones make up approximately 0.22%. The sample comes from a study of cytomegalovirus exposure and HLA in healthy donors. Overall study findings and caveats: Within an earlier analysis, most TCR beta V segments proved productive either about 87% or about 30% of the time. A later analysis by the authors found several of the most significant clusters apparently linked to common viral pathogens.

Sequenced material: PBMCs. The TCR originated in a man in his fifties or sixties in good health and CMV-seronegative. The rearrangement links TRBV28 to TRBJ2-5; 11 positions agree with TRBD2. The CDR3 DNA follows: TGTGCCAGCACCCCCGGGACTAGCGGAGCCGTGGCCCAAGAGACCCAGTACTTC. Translating gives CASTPGTSGAVAQETQYF.